This T cell receptor beta chain was sequenced for a study of T cells after posttransplantation cyclophosphamide. The study, taken as a whole, reports: Recipient CMV seropositivity and CMV reactivation strongly tracked TRB clonality. Later post-transplant blood repertoires were often dominated by donor CD8+ memory clones. Tissue-infiltrating T cells from skin or gut overlapped little with blood T cells.

This table comes from immunoSEQ multiplex PCR, and its TCRdb copy is limited to in-frame clones, with some not included. The sample carries fewer than 45,000 clones, about 77% recorded once. A few counts support this clone. Its antigen is currently unknown. A marrow graft followed busulfan-fludarabine conditioning, with cyclophosphamide on days +3 and +4. CDR1 is MNHEY and CDR2 is SMNVEV in the germline V gene (reference sequence). The CDR3 length is 13 residues. V was shortened by 3 bases and J by 7 bases, with 10 bases between the two germline ends. The specimen was CD4+ T cells sorted from blood, collected about 1,900 days after a stem cell transplant with posttransplant cyclophosphamide. V gene TRBV27 combines with J gene TRBJ1-5; D gene uncertain. The sequence was collected from a female patient aged 40 to 50 who received an allogeneic stem cell transplant from a related donor, was CMV-positive, and had no GVHD. Some T cells may have originated in the graft donor. The DNA of the CDR3 is TGTGCCAGCAGTTTTGGCCAAAACCAGCCCCAGCATTTT. Translation gives CASSFGQNQPQHF.